The present T cell receptor (beta chain) was sequenced within a study of blood T cell repertoires in COVID-19. Study information: Sources were T cells, B-cell-depleted T cells, or PBMCs; the material itself was cDNA or gDNA.

Original data processing: Amplification of reference gene primers provided the estimated nucleated cell counts. Method: immunoSEQ multiplex PCR; TCRdb's copy keeps in-frame clones and lacks some. V, J and clone size were drawn from that table, and D and trimming were deduced from the DNA. This sample has fewer than 300,000 clones, with 65% to 85% found just once. The germline gives CDR1 LNHDA, CDR2 SQIVND (reference sequence). The CDR3 has 13 amino acids. V lost 4 bases and J lost 3; bases outside the gene matches: 2. The chain couples TRBV19 to TRBJ1-1, with 7 bases lining up with TRBD1. Specimen: peripheral blood. The clonotype was recovered from a human donor with COVID-19, enrolled during active disease. The donor label of this sample is uncertain. The CDR3 loop reads CASSKDRDTEAFF. For the CDR3, the DNA is TGTGCCAGTAGTAAAGACAGGGACACTGAAGCTTTCTTT.